A selection of T cell receptor beta chains follows, all from one sample in a study of T cells in Graves' hyperthyroidism and ophthalmopathy. A single record per CDR3 protein comes from TCRdb applying MiXCR to the multiplex PCR reads. Among 400,000 to 550,000 distinct CDR3 sequences listed, approximately 25% were seen once. Sequencing was performed on blood. These receptors were obtained from a woman in her 30s with Graves' ophthalmopathy. Each CDR3 is given with its conserved first and last residue. A D gene is named only where the DNA matches it firmly. A clone size is listed for some rows: how often the clone was seen (once, few, many), or a class if it is expanded.

clone_size d_call j_call v_call cdr3_nt cdr3_aa
- TRBD2 TRBJ2-7 TRBV2 TGTGCCAGCATGGGGACTAGCGGGACGTACGAGCAGTACTTC CASMGTSGTYEQYF
many - TRBJ2-2 TRBV5-1 TGCGCCAGCAGCTGGTCCCTTAGGGGGGATAACACCGGGGAGCTGTTTTTT CASSWSLRGDNTGELFF
many - TRBJ2-2 TRBV7-2 TGTGCCAGCAGCTTAGGGAGGGGCACCGGGGAGCTGTTTTTT CASSLGRGTGELFF
- - TRBJ2-2 TRBV4-2 TGTGCCAGCAGCCCCTGGGGGCGCGCGAACACCGGGGAGCTGTTTTTT CASSPWGRANTGELFF
- - TRBJ1-5 TRBV3-1 TGTGCCAGCAGCCAAAACCCCGGGACCGCGGAGCCCCAGCATTTT CASSQNPGTAEPQHF
- TRBD2 TRBJ2-1 TRBV28 TGTGCCAGCAGTTTAGGGCCGAGAGCGGGAGTGAACAATGAGCAGTTCTTC CASSLGPRAGVNNEQFF
many - TRBJ1-5 TRBV20-1 TGCAGTGCTAGAGAGCCCCCCCCGGGCAATCAGCCCCAGCATTTT CSAREPPPGNQPQHF
many - TRBJ2-7 TRBV19 TGTGCCAGTGATCCCGGCCCCCAACAAGACGAGCAGTACTTC CASDPGPQQDEQYF
few - TRBJ1-2 TRBV20-1 TGCAGTGCCCCGGACATTAACTATGGCTACACCTTC CSAPDINYGYTF
- TRBD1 TRBJ1-5 TRBV24-1 TGTGCCACCAGTGAACGGACAGGGAGGAAAGATCAGCCCCAGCATTTT CATSERTGRKDQPQHF
many - TRBJ2-5 TRBV7-2 TGTGCCAGCAGCTCCCAGGGGTCAAAGACCCAGTACTTC CASSSQGSKTQYF
many - TRBJ1-2 TRBV12-3/TRBV12-4 TGTGCCAGCAGTCAAACCTGGAGTGGCTACACCTTC CASSQTWSGYTF
many TRBD2 TRBJ2-7 TRBV7-2 TGTGCCAGCAGCTTAACTAGCGGTACCTCCTACGAGCAGTACTTC CASSLTSGTSYEQYF
many TRBD1 TRBJ1-1 TRBV2 TGTGCCAGCGGGACAGGGGTCGGCACTGAAGCTTTCTTT CASGTGVGTEAFF
many - TRBJ1-1 TRBV11-3 TGTGCCAGCCCGGGACACTCCGCTTTCTTT CASPGHSAFF
few - TRBJ1-3 TRBV11-2 TGTGCCAGCAGCCCTAGTAGAATCTCTGGAAACACCATATATTTT CASSPSRISGNTIYF
- - TRBJ2-2 TRBV9 TGTGCCAGCAGCCCATGGACAGATCTGAACACCGGGGAGCTGTTTTTT CASSPWTDLNTGELFF
many - TRBJ1-2 TRBV13 TGTGCCAGCAGCCCCCCGTCTCTCGGGCGCCCGCATGGCTACACCTTC CASSPPSLGRPHGYTF